This T cell receptor (beta chain) emerged from a study of cytomegalovirus exposure and HLA in healthy donors. In the PCR, 60 Vbeta and 13 Jbeta primers were used. The data were produced by immunoSEQ multiplex PCR, yet TCRdb's version contains in-frame clones alone and is incomplete. The data show roughly 250,000 clones, roughly 81% seen once. The V gene end was trimmed by 3 bases and the J gene end by 8 bases; junction bases not matched to a gene: 6. The CDR3 has 14 residues. Germline CDR1 reads SNHLY; CDR2 reads FYNNEI. The chain uses TRBV2 and TRBJ1-1, with 10 bases identical to TRBD1. The receptor was isolated from a woman aged 40-49 years in good health and CMV-seropositive. The specimen was PBMCs. The CDR3 reads CASSDPGQGREAFF. The CDR3 nucleotides read TGTGCCAGCAGTGATCCGGGACAGGGGCGGGAAGCTTTCTTT. Complete variable domain (other parts from reference TRBV2 and TRBJ1-1): EPEVTQTPSHQVTQMGQEVILRCVPISNHLYFYWYRQILGQKVEFLVSFYNNEISEKSEIFDDQFSVERPDGSNFTLKIRSTKLEDSAMYFCASSDPGQGREAFFGQGTRLTVV.